Following are 2 T cell receptor beta chains from one sample sequenced in a study of radiation and T cells in renal cell carcinoma (dated by TCRdb to the early 2020s). To prepare the library, the immunoSEQ multiplex PCR assay was applied. TCRdb limited this immuneACCESS table to in-frame rearrangements with V and J called. A share of clones is missing; checked studies link under half to unresolved V genes, and the rest is unexplained. This sample comprises 10,000 to 12,000 clones, more than 50% of them detected only once. The top ten clones comprise 8.5% to 10% of the sample. Per the publication, the time point label means: tumor resected at nephrectomy. Reading the label with the study, this specimen's treatment or condition is: treatment-naive control, cytoreductive nephrectomy. The sample in question was tumor tissue, obtained from a patient whose treatment was nephrectomy without radiotherapy. The receptors come from a man aged 35 to 55 with renal cell carcinoma.

The chain recombines TRBV6-5 with TRBJ1-5; maybe TRBD1 (5 bases). Germline CDR1 and CDR2: MNHEY and SVGAGI. Trimming removed 7 bases from V and 0 bases from J, with 10 bases in between. This CDR3 spans 14 amino acids. Written as DNA, the CDR3 is TGTGCCAGCATCGAGGGGAATAGCAATCAGCCCCAGCATTTT. Its protein product is CASIEGNSNQPQHF.

CDR3 sequence (DNA): TGTGCCAGCAGCTTTGAGGGGAACTCCTACGAGCAGTACTTC. Translation gives CASSFEGNSYEQYF. This chain connects TRBV11-3 to TRBJ2-7; D tentatively fits TRBD1 or TRBD2 (5 bases each). Germline-derived CDR1 and CDR2 are SGHNT and YENEEA. V was pared by 3 bases and J by 0 bases, with 9 bases between. The CDR3 is 14 residues long.